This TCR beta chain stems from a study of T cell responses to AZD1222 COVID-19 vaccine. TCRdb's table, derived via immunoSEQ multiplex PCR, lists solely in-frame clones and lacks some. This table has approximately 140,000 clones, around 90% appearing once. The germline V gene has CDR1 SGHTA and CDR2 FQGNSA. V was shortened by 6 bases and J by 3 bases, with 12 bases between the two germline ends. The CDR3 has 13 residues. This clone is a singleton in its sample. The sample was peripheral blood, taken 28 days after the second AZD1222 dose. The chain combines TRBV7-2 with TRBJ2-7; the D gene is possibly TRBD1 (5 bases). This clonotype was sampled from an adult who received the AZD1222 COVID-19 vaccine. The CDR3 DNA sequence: TGTGCCAGCAGTACGACAGATTTCTACGAGCAGTACTTC. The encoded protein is CASSTTDFYEQYF.